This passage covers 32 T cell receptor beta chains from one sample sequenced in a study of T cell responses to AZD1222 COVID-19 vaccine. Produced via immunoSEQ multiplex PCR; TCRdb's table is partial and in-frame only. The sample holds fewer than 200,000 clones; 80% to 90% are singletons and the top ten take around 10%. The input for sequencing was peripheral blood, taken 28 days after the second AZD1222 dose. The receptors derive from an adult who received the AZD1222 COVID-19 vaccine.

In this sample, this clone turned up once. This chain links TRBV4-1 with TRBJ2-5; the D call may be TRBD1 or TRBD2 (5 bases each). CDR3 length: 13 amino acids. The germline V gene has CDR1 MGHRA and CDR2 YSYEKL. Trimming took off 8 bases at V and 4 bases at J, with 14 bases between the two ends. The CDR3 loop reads CASRNLGAETQYF. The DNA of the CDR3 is TGCGCCAGCCGAAATCTCGGGGCAGAGACCCAGTACTTC.

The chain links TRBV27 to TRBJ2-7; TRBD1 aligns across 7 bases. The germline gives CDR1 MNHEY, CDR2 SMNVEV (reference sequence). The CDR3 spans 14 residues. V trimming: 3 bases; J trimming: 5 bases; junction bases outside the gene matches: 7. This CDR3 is CASSFRRTGDEQYF. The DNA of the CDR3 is TGTGCCAGCAGTTTTCGGAGAACAGGGGACGAGCAGTACTTC.

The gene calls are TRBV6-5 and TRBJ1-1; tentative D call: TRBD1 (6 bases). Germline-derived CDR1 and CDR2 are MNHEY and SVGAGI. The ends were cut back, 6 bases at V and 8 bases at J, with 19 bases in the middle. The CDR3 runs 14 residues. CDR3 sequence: CASRDTWGAPEAFF. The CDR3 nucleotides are TGTGCCAGCAGGGACACGTGGGGGGCACCCGAAGCTTTCTTT.

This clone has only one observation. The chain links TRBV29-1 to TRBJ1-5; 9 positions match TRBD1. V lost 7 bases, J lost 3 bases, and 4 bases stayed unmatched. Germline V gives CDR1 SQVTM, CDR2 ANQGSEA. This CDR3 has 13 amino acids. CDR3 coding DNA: TGCAGCGCCCGGACAGGGGACAATCAGCCCCAGCATTTT. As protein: CSARTGDNQPQHF.

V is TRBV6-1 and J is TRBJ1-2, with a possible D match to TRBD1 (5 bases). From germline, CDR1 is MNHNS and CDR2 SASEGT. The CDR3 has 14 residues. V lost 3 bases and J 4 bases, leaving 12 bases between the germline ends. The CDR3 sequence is CASSEGRRIYGYTF. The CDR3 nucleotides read TGTGCCAGCAGTGAGGGACGGCGGATCTATGGCTACACCTTC.

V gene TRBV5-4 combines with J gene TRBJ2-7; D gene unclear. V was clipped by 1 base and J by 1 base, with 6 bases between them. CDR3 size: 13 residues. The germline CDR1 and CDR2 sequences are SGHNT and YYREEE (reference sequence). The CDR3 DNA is TGTGCCAGCAGCTTGATCGGATCCTACGAGCAGTACTTC. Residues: CASSLIGSYEQYF.

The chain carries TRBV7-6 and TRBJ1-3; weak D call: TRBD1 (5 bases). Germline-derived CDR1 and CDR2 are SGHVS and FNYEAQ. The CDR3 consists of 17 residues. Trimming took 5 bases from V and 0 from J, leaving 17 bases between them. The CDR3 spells CASSLEVGRSSGNTIYF. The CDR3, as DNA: TGTGCCAGCAGCCTAGAGGTGGGGCGAAGCTCTGGAAACACCATATATTTT. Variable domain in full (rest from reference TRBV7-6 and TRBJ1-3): GAGVSQSPRYKVTKRGQDVALRCDPISGHVSLYWYRQALGQGPEFLTYFNYEAQQDKSGLPNDRFSAERPEGSISTLTIQRTEQRDSAMYRCASSLEVGRSSGNTIYFGEGSWLTVV.

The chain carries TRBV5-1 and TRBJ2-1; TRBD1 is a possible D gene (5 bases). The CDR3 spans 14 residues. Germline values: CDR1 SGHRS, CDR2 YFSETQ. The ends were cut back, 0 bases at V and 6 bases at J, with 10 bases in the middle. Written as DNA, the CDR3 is TGCGCCAGCAGCTTGGGTGGGCAGGGCAATGAGCAGTTCTTC. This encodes CASSLGGQGNEQFF. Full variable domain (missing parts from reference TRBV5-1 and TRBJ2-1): KAGVTQTPRYLIKTRGQQVTLSCSPISGHRSVSWYQQTPGQGLQFLFEYFSETQRNKGNFPGRFSGRQFSNSRSEMNVSTLELGDSALYLCASSLGGQGNEQFFGPGTRLTVL.

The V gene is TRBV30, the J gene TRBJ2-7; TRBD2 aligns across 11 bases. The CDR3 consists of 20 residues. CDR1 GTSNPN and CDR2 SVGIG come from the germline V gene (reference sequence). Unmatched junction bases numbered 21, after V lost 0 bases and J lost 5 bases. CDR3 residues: CAWSVRSLRTSGSRWDEQYF. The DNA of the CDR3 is TGTGCCTGGAGTGTACGATCTCTTAGGACTAGCGGGTCCCGGTGGGACGAGCAGTACTTC.

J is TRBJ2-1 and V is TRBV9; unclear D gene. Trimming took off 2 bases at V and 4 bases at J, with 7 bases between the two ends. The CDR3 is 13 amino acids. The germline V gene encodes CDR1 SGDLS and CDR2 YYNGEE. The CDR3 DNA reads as TGTGCCAGCAGCGTCGGCACGTACAATGAGCAGTTCTTC. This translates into CASSVGTYNEQFF. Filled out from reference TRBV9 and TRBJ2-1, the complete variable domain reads DSGVTQTPKHLITATGQRVTLRCSPRSGDLSVYWYQQSLDQGLQFLIQYYNGEERAKGNILERFSAQQFPDLHSELNLSSLELGDSALYFCASSVGTYNEQFFGPGTRLTVL.

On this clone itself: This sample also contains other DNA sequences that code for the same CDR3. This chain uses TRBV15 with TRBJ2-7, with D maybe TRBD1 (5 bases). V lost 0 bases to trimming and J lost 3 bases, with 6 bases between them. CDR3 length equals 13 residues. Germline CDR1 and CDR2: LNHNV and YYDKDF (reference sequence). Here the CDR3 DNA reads TGTGCCACCAGCAGAGATAGGGGCTACGAGCAGTACTTC. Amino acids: CATSRDRGYEQYF. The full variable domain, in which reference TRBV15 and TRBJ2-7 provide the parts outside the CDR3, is DAMVIQNPRYQVTQFGKPVTLSCSQTLNHNVMYWYQQKSSQAPKLLFHYYDKDFNNEADTPDNFQSRRPNTSFCFLDIRSPGLGDTAMYLCATSRDRGYEQYFGPGTRLTVT.

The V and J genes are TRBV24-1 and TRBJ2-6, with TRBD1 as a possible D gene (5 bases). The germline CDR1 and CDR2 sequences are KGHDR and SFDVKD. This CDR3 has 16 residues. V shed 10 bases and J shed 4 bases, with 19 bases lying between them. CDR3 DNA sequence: TGTGCCACGACGGACACACGGGTACACGGGGCCAACGTCCTGACTTTC. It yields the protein CATTDTRVHGANVLTF.

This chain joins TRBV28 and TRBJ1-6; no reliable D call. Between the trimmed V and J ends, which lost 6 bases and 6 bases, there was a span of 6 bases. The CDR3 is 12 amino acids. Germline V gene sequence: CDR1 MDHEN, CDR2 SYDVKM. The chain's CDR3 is CASRASNSPLHF. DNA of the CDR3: TGTGCCAGCAGGGCTAGTAATTCACCCCTCCACTTT. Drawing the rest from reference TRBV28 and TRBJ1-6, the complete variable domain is DVKVTQSSRYLVKRTGEKVFLECVQDMDHENMFWYRQDPGLGLRLIYFSYDVKMKEKGDIPEGYSVSREKKERFSLILESASTNQTSMYLCASRASNSPLHFGNGTRLTVT.

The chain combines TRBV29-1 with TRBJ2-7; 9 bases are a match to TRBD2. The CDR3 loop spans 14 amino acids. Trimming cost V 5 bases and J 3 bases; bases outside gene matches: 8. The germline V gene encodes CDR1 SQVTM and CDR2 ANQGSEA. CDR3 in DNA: TGCAGCGTTAAATGGAGCGGGGGGAACTACGAGCAGTACTTC. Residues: CSVKWSGGNYEQYF.

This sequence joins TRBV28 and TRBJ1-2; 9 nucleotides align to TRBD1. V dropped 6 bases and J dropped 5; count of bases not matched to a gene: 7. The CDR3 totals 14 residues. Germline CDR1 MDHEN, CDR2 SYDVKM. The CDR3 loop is CASRPTGGGYGYTF. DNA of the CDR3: TGTGCCAGCAGACCCACAGGGGGCGGATATGGCTACACCTTC.

The CDR3 DNA reads TGTGCCAGCAGGCAGGGGTTGGCGAATGGCTACACCTTC. This sequence encodes CASRQGLANGYTF. The chain combines TRBV6-5 with TRBJ1-2; perhaps TRBD1 as D (6 bases). Trimming left V 6 bases short and J 6 bases short, with 14 bases between. The CDR3 is made up of 13 amino acids. Germline V CDR1 and CDR2: MNHEY, SVGAGI.

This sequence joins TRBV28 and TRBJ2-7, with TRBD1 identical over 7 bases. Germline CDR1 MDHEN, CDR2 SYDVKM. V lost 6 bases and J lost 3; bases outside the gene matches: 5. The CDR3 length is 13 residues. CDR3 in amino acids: CASSLGQVYEQYF. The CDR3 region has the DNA TGTGCCAGCAGCCTTGGACAGGTCTACGAGCAGTACTTC.

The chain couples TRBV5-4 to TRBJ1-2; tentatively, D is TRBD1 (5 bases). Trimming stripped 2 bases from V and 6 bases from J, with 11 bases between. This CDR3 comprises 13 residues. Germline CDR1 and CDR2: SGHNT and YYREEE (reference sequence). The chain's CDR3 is CASSLPGTDGYTF. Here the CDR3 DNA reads TGTGCCAGCAGCTTACCCGGGACGGATGGCTACACCTTC.

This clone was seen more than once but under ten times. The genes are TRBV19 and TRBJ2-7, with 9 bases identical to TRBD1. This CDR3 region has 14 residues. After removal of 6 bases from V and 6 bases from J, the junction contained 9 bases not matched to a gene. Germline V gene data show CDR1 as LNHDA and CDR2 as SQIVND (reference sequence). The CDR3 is CASRPPGQGGEQYF. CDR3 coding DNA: TGTGCCAGTAGACCCCCGGGACAGGGAGGCGAGCAGTACTTC.

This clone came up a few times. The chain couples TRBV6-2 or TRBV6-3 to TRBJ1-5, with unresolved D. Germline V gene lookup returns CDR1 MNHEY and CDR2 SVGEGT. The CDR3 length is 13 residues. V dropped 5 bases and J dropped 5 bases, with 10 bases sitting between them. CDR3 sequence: CASSTDRYQPQHF. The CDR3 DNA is TGTGCCAGCAGTACCGACCGTTATCAGCCCCAGCATTTT.

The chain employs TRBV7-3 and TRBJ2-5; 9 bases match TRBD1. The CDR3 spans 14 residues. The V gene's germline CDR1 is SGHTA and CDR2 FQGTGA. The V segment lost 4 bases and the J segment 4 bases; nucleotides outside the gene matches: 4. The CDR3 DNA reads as TGTGCCAGCAGCTGGACAGGGGCTGGAGAGACCCAGTACTTC. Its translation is CASSWTGAGETQYF.

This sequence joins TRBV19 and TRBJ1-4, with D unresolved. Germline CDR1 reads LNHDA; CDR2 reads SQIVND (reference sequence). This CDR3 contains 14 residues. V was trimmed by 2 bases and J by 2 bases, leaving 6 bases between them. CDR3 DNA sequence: TGTGCCAGTAGTATACAGAGTACTAATGAAAAACTGTTTTTT. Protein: CASSIQSTNEKLFF.

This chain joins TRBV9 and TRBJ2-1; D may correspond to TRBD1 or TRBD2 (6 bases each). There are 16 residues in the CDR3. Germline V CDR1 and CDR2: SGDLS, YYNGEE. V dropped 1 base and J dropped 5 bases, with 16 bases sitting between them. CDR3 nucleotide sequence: TGTGCCAGCAGCGTAACACCTGGGGGGCTCGACAATGAGCAGTTCTTC. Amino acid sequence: CASSVTPGGLDNEQFF.

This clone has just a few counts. CDR3 amino acids: CASSLGDRASNQPQHF. The CDR3 region has the DNA TGTGCCAGCAGCTTAGGGGACAGGGCCAGCAATCAGCCCCAGCATTTT. This sequence joins TRBV7-6 and TRBJ1-5; 9 bases line up with TRBD1. Looked up from germline, CDR1 is SGHVS and CDR2 is FNYEAQ. The CDR3 is 16 residues long. V lost 1 base and J lost 1; bases outside the gene matches: 2.

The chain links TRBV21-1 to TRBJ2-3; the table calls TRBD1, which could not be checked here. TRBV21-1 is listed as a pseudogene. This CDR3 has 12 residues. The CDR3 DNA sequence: TGTGCCGGGGACAGACGCACAGATACGCAGTATTTT. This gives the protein CAGDRRTDTQYF.

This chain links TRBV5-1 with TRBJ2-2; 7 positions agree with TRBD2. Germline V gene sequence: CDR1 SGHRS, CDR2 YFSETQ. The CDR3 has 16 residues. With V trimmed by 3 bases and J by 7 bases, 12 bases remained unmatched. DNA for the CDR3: TGCGCCAGCAGCTCCCCTCCGACTAGCATTATCGGGGAGCTGTTTTTT. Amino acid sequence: CASSSPPTSIIGELFF.

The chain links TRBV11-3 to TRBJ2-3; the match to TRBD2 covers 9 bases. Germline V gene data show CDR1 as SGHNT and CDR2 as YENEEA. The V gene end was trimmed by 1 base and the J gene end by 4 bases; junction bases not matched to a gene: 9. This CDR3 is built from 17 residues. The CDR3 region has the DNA TGTGCCAGCAGCTTAGGGATGGCGGGGGGGCAGGCAGATACGCAGTATTTT. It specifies CASSLGMAGGQADTQYF.

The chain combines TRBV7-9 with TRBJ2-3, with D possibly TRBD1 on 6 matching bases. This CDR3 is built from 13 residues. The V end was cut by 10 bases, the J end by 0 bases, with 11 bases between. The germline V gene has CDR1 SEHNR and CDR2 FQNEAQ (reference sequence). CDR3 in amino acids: CATGQLSTDTQYF. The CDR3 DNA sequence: TGTGCCACCGGACAGCTAAGCACAGATACGCAGTATTTT.

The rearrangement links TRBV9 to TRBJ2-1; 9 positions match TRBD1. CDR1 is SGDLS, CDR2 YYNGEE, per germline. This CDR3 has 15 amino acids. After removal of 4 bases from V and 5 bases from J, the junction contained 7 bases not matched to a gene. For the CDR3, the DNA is TGTGCCAGCAGCCCAGGGGGGACAGGGAACAATGAGCAGTTCTTC. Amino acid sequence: CASSPGGTGNNEQFF.

This chain's CDR3 is CSVVGGPNSGNTIYF. The CDR3 DNA reads as TGCAGCGTTGTTGGGGGGCCTAACTCTGGAAACACCATATATTTT. This rearrangement joins TRBV29-1 to TRBJ1-3; D perhaps matches TRBD1 (6 bases). There are 15 residues in the CDR3. Germline V CDR1 and CDR2: SQVTM, ANQGSEA. Trimming left V 4 bases short and J 0 bases short, with 13 bases between.

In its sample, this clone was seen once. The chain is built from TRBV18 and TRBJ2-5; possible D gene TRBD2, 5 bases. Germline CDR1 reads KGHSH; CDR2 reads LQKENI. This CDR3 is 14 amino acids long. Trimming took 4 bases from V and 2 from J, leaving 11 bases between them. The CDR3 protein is CASSRVTGQETQYF. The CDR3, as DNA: TGTGCCAGCTCACGTGTGACGGGACAAGAGACCCAGTACTTC.

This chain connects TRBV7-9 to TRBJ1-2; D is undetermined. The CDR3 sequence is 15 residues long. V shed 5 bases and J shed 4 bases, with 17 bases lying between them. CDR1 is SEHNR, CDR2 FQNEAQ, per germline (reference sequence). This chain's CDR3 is CASSQEGGQVYGYTF. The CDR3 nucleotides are TGTGCCAGCAGCCAAGAAGGTGGGCAGGTCTATGGCTACACCTTC. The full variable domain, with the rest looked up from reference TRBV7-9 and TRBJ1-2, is DTGVSQNPRHKITKRGQNVTFRCDPISEHNRLYWYRQTLGQGPEFLTYFQNEAQLEKSRLLSDRFSAERPKGSFSTLEIQRTEQGDSAMYLCASSQEGGQVYGYTFGSGTRLTVV.